This record covers a single TCR beta chain. The antigen is unknown. A much larger clone lies a single base off, so this may be a read error. Clones were read by immunoSEQ multiplex PCR, and TCRdb kept only the in-frame ones, dropping some. The sample shows some 980,000 clones, around three quarters of them seen only once. This CDR3 is built from 13 residues. V was pared by 4 bases and J by 3 bases, with 1 base of the junction left unmatched. Germline lookup yields CDR1 SGHAT and CDR2 FQNNGV. The entry originates in a study of shared clonotypes between healthy human individuals. General study points: In this cohort, only blood was sampled, and tissue repertoires likely differ.

The sequence came from a man between 18 and 35 years old in good health. The sequencing sample was made of memory CD4+ T cells sorted from blood. Subset specified: CD45RA-negative fraction. The gene calls are TRBV11-2 and TRBJ2-7, with 9 bases lining up with TRBD1. DNA of the CDR3: TGTGCCAGCAGCTGGGACAGGGTCTACGAGCAGTACTTC. Amino acids: CASSWDRVYEQYF.